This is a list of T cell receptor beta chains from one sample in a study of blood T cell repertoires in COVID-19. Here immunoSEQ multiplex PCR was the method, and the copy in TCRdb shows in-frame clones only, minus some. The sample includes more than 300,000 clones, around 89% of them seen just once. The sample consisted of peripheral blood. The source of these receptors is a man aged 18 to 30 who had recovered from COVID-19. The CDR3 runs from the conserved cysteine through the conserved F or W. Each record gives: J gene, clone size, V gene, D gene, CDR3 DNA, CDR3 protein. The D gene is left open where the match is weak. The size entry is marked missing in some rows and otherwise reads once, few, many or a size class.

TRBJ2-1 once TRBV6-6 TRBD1 TGTGCCAGCAGTTTACGACAGGGGCACAATGAGCAGTTCTTC CASSLRQGHNEQFF
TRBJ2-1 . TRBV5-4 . TGTGCCAGCAGCTTGAGAGTCCAGACGGGCTCCTACAATGAGCAGTTCTTC CASSLRVQTGSYNEQFF
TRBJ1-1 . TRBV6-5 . TGTGCCAGCTTTAGTAAGGTGGCTCAGGGCACTGAAGCTTTCTTT CASFSKVAQGTEAFF
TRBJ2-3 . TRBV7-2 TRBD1 TGTGCCAGCACGGGGACAGGCAAAGGGGGGACGATTTATACGCAGTATTTT CASTGTGKGGTIYTQYF
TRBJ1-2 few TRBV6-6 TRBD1 TGTGCTACGGGGACAGGGCTGAGGAAGGATGGCTACACCTTC CATGTGLRKDGYTF
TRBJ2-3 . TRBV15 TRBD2 TGTGCCACCAGCAGAGGGACTAGCGGGGGAGGAGATACGCAGTATTTT CATSRGTSGGGDTQYF
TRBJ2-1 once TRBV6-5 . TGTGCCAGCAGTTCCTCCGGGGGTAGCGGCTACAATGAGCAGTTCTTC CASSSSGGSGYNEQFF
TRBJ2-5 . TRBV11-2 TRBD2 TGTGCCAGCCAGCGGGAGGGGAGGGAGACCCAGTACTTC CASQREGRETQYF
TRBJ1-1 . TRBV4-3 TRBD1 TGCGCCAGCAGCCAAGATCCTTCAGGGGGCGTTCGTACTGAAGCTTTCTTT CASSQDPSGGVRTEAFF
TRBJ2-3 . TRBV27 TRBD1 TGTGCCAGCAGTTTAAGGGGGGGACAGGGGTTCAGGAGGGTCCTCACAGATACGCAGTATTTT CASSLRGGQGFRRVLTDTQYF
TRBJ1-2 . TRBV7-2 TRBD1 TGTGCCAGCAGCTCGGGACAGATTGCTGGCTACACCTTC CASSSGQIAGYTF
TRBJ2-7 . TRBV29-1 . TGCAGCGTTGCCACCCCCGGGGAGCAGTACTTC CSVATPGEQYF
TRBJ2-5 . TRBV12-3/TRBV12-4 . TGTGCCAGCAGTTTTATCGGGTCAGAGACCCAGTACTTC CASSFIGSETQYF
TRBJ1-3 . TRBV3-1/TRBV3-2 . TGTGCCAGCAGCCAAGAGTTCACGGGATTATCTGGAAACACCATATATTTT CASSQEFTGLSGNTIYF
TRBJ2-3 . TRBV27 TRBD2 TGTGCCAGCAGATGGCGTAGCGGGGGGGCCACAGATACGCAGTATTTT CASRWRSGGATDTQYF
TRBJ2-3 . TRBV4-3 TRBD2 TGCGCCAGCAGCCCCAAAAAGGGACTAGCAGTAGCAGATACGCAGTATTTT CASSPKKGLAVADTQYF
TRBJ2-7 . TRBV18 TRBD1 TGTGCCAGCTCACCTCGGACAGGGGGCGACCACGAGCAGTACTTC CASSPRTGGDHEQYF
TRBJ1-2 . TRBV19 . TGTGCCAGTAGTATAGCCCGGGCGGGCTATGGCTACACCTTC CASSIARAGYGYTF
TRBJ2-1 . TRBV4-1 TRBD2 TGCGCCAGCAGCTGGACTAGCGGGAGCGATGAGCAGTTCTTC CASSWTSGSDEQFF
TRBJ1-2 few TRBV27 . TGTGCCAGCAGTTTAGCGATGGACTATGGCTACACCTTC CASSLAMDYGYTF
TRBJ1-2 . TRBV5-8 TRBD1 TGTGCCAGCAGAATCGGGACAGTTCCCTCCGTTTTCTATGGCTACACCTTC CASRIGTVPSVFYGYTF
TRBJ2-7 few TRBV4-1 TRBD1 TGCGCCAGCAGCCCGAGGGACAGGGTAGACGAGCAGTACTTC CASSPRDRVDEQYF
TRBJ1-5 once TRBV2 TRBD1 TGTGCCAGCAGCCCCATTTACAGGGGGAGCAATCAGCCCCAGCATTTT CASSPIYRGSNQPQHF
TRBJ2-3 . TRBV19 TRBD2 TGTGCCAGTAGTAGAGGACTAGCGGGTCTGACAGATACGCAGTATTTT CASSRGLAGLTDTQYF
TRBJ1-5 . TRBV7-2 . TGTGCCAGCAGCTTTTCGGGACACCCGAATCAGCCCCAGCATTTT CASSFSGHPNQPQHF
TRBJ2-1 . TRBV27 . TGTGCCAGCAACACCACTAGATGCTACAATGAGCAGTTCTTC CASNTTRCYNEQFF
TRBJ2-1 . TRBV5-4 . TGTGCCAGCAGCTTGGGCGGGAAGCAGTTCTTC CASSLGGKQFF
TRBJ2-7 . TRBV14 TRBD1 TGTGCCAGCAGCCAAGACCTTGCAGGGACAGGGGTCTACGAGCAGTACTTC CASSQDLAGTGVYEQYF
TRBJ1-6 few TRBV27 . TGTGCCAGCAGTTTTTTCGGGGGAAGGGATTCACCCCTCCACTTT CASSFFGGRDSPLHF
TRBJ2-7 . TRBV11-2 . TGTGCCAGCAGCTTAGATCGGGTAGAGCAGTACTTC CASSLDRVEQYF
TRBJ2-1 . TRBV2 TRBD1 TGTGCCAGCACGTGGACAGGGCTAACGTCATATGAGCAGTTCTTC CASTWTGLTSYEQFF
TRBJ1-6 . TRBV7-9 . TGTGCCAGCAGCACAGACGGGGGCTATAATTCACCCCTCCACTTT CASSTDGGYNSPLHF
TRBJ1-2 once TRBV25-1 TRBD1 TGTGCCAGCAGTGACGGGACAGGGAATGGCTACACCTTC CASSDGTGNGYTF
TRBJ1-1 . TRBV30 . TGTGCCTGGAGTGTAGGAGGCAGAGGCACTGAAGCTTTCTTT CAWSVGGRGTEAFF
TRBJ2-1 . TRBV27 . TGTGCCAGCAGTGAAGCGGACAGAAGCAATGAGCAGTTCTTC CASSEADRSNEQFF
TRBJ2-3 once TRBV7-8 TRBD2 TGTGCCAGCAGCCCTACGGGGGGGCAGGCAGATACGCAGTATTTT CASSPTGGQADTQYF
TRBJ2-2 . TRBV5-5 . TGTGCCAGCAGCTTGGATCCTGCGGGGGAGCTGTTTTTT CASSLDPAGELFF
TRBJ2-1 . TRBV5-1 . TGCGCCAGCAGCTTAGGGGCAATGGACAATGAGCAGTTCTTC CASSLGAMDNEQFF
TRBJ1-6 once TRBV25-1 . TGTGCCAGCAGTGAATCCAGGTCAAATAATTCACCCCTCCACTTT CASSESRSNNSPLHF
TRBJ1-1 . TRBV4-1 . TGCGCCAGCAGCCATGGGCTCCGACCCATGAACACTGAAGCTTTCTTT CASSHGLRPMNTEAFF
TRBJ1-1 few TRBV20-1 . TGCAGTGCTAGAGGGAGCCATGAAGCTTTCTTT CSARGSHEAFF
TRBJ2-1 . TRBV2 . TGTGCCAGCAGCCCCGACACCTACAATGAGCAGTTCTTC CASSPDTYNEQFF
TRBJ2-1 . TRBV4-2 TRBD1 TGTGCCAGCAGCCACCAGACAGGGTCCGGGAACAATGAGCAGTTCTTC CASSHQTGSGNNEQFF
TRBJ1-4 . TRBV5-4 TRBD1 TGTGCCAGCAGCTCCGGGACAGGGAATGAAAAACTGTTTTTT CASSSGTGNEKLFF
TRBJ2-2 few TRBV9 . TGTGCCAGCAGCGTAACAGCAGGGCGGTTTTCCGGGGAGCTGTTTTTT CASSVTAGRFSGELFF
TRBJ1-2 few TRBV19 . TGTGCCAGTAGTATAAGGGACACAACTTATGGCTACACCTTC CASSIRDTTYGYTF
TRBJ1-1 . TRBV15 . TGTGCCACCAGGCGGGAACGCGGCACTGAAGCTTTCTTT CATRRERGTEAFF
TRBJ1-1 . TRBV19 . TGTGCCAGTAGTATAGTGGCAGGGATGAACACTGAAGCTTTCTTT CASSIVAGMNTEAFF
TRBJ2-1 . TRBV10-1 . TGCGCCAGCAGTGGTGGGGGAGCGGGTGAGCAGTTCTTC CASSGGGAGEQFF
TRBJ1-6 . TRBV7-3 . TGTGCCAGCAGCTTAGGGAGCCCGGGACAAGGCAATTCACCCCTCCACTTT CASSLGSPGQGNSPLHF
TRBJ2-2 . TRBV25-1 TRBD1 TGTGCCAGCAGCTGGACAGGGCTGAACCCCGGGGAGCTGTTTTTT CASSWTGLNPGELFF
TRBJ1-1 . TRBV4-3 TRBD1 TGCGCCAGCAGCCAAGATACGTGGAGGGGGCGCGATGCAGCTTTCTTT CASSQDTWRGRDAAFF
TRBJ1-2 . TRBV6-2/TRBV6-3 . TGTGCCAGCACCCCCGCCGGAGGGGGCTACACCTTC CASTPAGGGYTF